A single sample is the source of the 12 T cell receptor beta chains below, sequenced in a study of CD8+ T cells in alopecia areata. Stated treatment: oral pan-JAK inhibitor, 5-10 mg twice daily. Extracted from the samples, RNA was reverse transcribed into cDNA to serve as the sequencing template. The data were produced by immunoSEQ multiplex PCR, yet TCRdb's version contains in-frame clones alone and is incomplete. The sample includes 200,000 to 250,000 clones, around three fifths of them seen just once. The source material was CD4+ T cells sorted from blood, sampled at week 4, from a patient treated with tofacitinib. The receptors here all came from a human donor with alopecia areata.

The chain uses TRBV5-1 and TRBJ2-5; 12 bases match TRBD2. The ends lost 2 bases at V and 5 bases at J; junction bases unmatched: 7. The CDR3 loop spans 16 amino acids. CDR1 and CDR2 from the germline V gene are SGHRS and YFSETQ. CDR3 region: CASSFGLAGTGETQYF. CDR3 DNA sequence: TGCGCCAGCAGCTTCGGACTAGCGGGGACTGGGGAGACCCAGTACTTC.

This sequence joins TRBV7-2 and TRBJ1-5; no definite D call. In germline, CDR1 is SGHTA, CDR2 FQGNSA. V lost 6 bases and J lost 9, with 12 bases in between. This CDR3 spans 12 amino acids. CDR3: CASSAPPGPQHF. CDR3 DNA sequence: TGTGCCAGCAGTGCCCCACCTGGGCCCCAGCATTTT.

This CDR3 is CAWSGHREKGYTF. The CDR3 DNA sequence: TGTGCCTGGAGTGGCCACAGGGAGAAGGGCTACACCTTC. The chain joins TRBV30 to TRBJ1-2; D might be TRBD1 (6 bases). V was clipped by 1 base and J by 8 bases, with 14 bases between them. Germline CDR1 GTSNPN, CDR2 SVGIG (reference sequence). CDR3 length equals 13 residues.

The V call is TRBV5-6, the J call TRBJ2-7; D uncertain. In germline, CDR1 is SGHDT, CDR2 YYEEEE. The CDR3 has 14 residues. V was cut by 4 bases and J by 3 bases, with 14 bases left in between. In DNA form, the CDR3 reads TGTGCCAGCAGCAACCGGCGTCAAAACTACGAGCAGTACTTC. Protein product: CASSNRRQNYEQYF.

The chain employs TRBV29-1 and TRBJ2-2; D ambiguous. The CDR3 runs to 11 residues. Germline values: CDR1 SQVTM, CDR2 ANQGSEA. V was pared by 7 bases and J by 7 bases, with 10 bases between. The CDR3 DNA sequence: TGCAGCGCCCGGTCCGGCGGGGAGCTGTTTTTT. Residues: CSARSGGELFF.

This chain joins TRBV29-1 and TRBJ1-1; 8 positions agree with TRBD1. The CDR3 runs to 13 residues. Germline lookup yields CDR1 SQVTM and CDR2 ANQGSEA. J gave up 0 bases and V 7 bases, and 4 bases lay outside the gene matches. The CDR3 loop reads CSGVTGVNTEAFF. In nucleotides, the CDR3 is TGCAGCGGAGTGACAGGGGTGAACACTGAAGCTTTCTTT.

The chain joins TRBV7-6 to TRBJ1-6, with 7 bases fitting TRBD1. CDR3 length: 15 amino acids. V was pared by 1 base and J by 7 bases, with 4 bases of the junction left unmatched. Germline V gene lookup returns CDR1 SGHVS and CDR2 FNYEAQ. This CDR3 is CASSLVTGSNSPLHF. The CDR3 nucleotides read TGTGCCAGCAGCTTAGTGACAGGGTCGAATTCACCCCTCCACTTT.

J is TRBJ1-1 and V is TRBV14, with D unresolved. Germline lookup yields CDR1 SGHDN and CDR2 FVKESK. This CDR3 comprises 14 residues. Trimming removed 6 bases at V and 4 bases at J, with 15 bases between. This CDR3 reads CASSIARGITEAFF. Written as DNA, the CDR3 is TGTGCCAGCAGTATAGCCCGAGGGATCACTGAAGCTTTCTTT.

The J gene is TRBJ2-3, the V gene TRBV29-1, with 11 bases aligning to TRBD1. The germline gives CDR1 SQVTM, CDR2 ANQGSEA. The CDR3 loop spans 14 amino acids. The trim removed 4 bases at V and 4 bases at J, leaving 4 bases unmatched. The CDR3 here is CSVGTGGLADTQYF. Written as DNA, the CDR3 is TGCAGCGTTGGGACAGGGGGCTTGGCAGATACGCAGTATTTT.

This clone came up a few times. The V call is TRBV4-3, the J call TRBJ2-3; 12 positions match TRBD1. Germline CDR1 and CDR2: LGHNA and YSLEER. V lost 4 bases, J lost 5 bases, and 4 bases stayed unmatched. The CDR3 extends over 15 amino acids. Written as DNA, the CDR3 is TGCGCCAGCAGCCTCGGGACAGGGGGCATAGATACGCAGTATTTT. Its translation: CASSLGTGGIDTQYF.

V gene TRBV27 combines with J gene TRBJ2-1; no reliable D call. The V end lost 3 bases, the J end lost 0 bases, and 6 bases lay between the germline ends. CDR3 length: 14 amino acids. Germline values: CDR1 MNHEY, CDR2 SMNVEV (reference sequence). CDR3 loop: CASSFGTSYNEQFF. The CDR3 nucleotides are TGTGCCAGCAGTTTTGGCACCTCCTACAATGAGCAGTTCTTC.

Only a few counts were recorded for this clone. This chain uses TRBV6-5 with TRBJ2-7; unclear D gene. V lost 6 bases to trimming and J lost 3 bases, with 15 bases between them. This CDR3 contains 14 residues. Germline V gene sequence: CDR1 MNHEY, CDR2 SVGAGI. The CDR3 nucleotides read TGTGCCAGCAGCCCCAAGGGCCTTGGCTACGAGCAGTACTTC. Protein sequence: CASSPKGLGYEQYF.